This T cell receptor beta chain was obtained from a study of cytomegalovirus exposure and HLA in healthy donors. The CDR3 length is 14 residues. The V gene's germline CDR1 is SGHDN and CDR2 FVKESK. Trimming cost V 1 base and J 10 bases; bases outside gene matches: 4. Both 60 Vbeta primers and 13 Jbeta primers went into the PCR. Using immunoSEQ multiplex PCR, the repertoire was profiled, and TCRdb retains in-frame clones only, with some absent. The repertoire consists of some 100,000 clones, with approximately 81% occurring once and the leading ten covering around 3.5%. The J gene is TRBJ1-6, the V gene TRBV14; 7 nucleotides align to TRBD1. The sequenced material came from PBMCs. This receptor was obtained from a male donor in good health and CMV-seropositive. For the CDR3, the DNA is TGTGCCAGCAGCCAAGGACAGGGCTCCTCACCCCTCCACTTT. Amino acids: CASSQGQGSSPLHF.